What follows are 31 T cell receptor beta chains derived from one specimen sequenced in a study of identical twins. TCRdb reanalysed the 5' RACE reads using MiXCR and keeps one entry per CDR3 protein. The sample lists 410,000 or so distinct CDR3 sequences, 15% to 20% occurring once. Sequenced: naive T cells sorted from blood. All receptors come from a man between 50 and 59 years old in good health.

The gene calls are TRBV7-2 and TRBJ2-7, with 8 bases fitting TRBD2. The CDR3 runs to 16 residues. V lost 4 bases, J lost 1 base, and 9 bases stayed unmatched. Germline V gene data show CDR1 as SGHTA and CDR2 as FQGNSA. The CDR3 DNA reads TGTGCCAGCAGCTCGCGAGGCACGGGGGGGTCCTACGAGCAGTACTTC. Translating it yields CASSSRGTGGSYEQYF.

The sample holds many counts of this clonotype. The chain employs TRBV5-6 and TRBJ2-7; 16 bases agree with TRBD2. The V gene end was trimmed by 3 bases and the J gene end by 7 bases; junction bases not matched to a gene: 10. Germline assignment: CDR1 SGHDT and CDR2 YYEEEE. There are 17 residues in the CDR3. The CDR3 DNA follows: TGTGCCAGCAGCTCGGGACTAGCGGGAGGGCCCTCGAGGGAGCAGTACTTC. It translates to CASSSGLAGGPSREQYF.

The gene calls are TRBV20-1 and TRBJ2-2; D is ambiguous. Germline V gene sequence: CDR1 DFQATT, CDR2 SNEGSKA (reference sequence). CDR3 length: 15 residues. Trimming took 2 bases from V and 4 from J, leaving 14 bases between them. The CDR3 sequence is CSARLGGPSTGELFF. CDR3 coding DNA: TGCAGTGCTAGATTGGGTGGGCCCTCCACCGGGGAGCTGTTTTTT.

This clonotype was counted between two and nine times. V usage is TRBV7-7 and J usage is TRBJ2-1, with a possible D match to TRBD2 (5 bases). CDR1 and CDR2 from the germline V gene are SSHAT and FNYEAQ (reference sequence). Trimming pared 5 bases from V and 7 bases from J, leaving 15 bases between. CDR3 length: 14 amino acids. CDR3 loop: CASSLGGWANEQFF. The CDR3 DNA reads TGTGCCAGCAGCCTCGGCGGGTGGGCAAATGAGCAGTTCTTC. The complete variable domain, with remaining parts taken from reference TRBV7-7 and TRBJ2-1, reads GAGVSQSPRYKVTKRGQDVTLRCDPISSHATLYWYQQALGQGPEFLTYFNYEAQPDKSGLPSDRFSAERPEGSISTLTIQRTEQRDSAMYRCASSLGGWANEQFFGPGTRLTVL.

The CDR3 nucleotides are TGTGCCAGCAGTGAACTTGCTAGCGGGGGATGGGAGACCCAGTACTTC. It translates to CASSELASGGWETQYF. This chain links TRBV6-1 with TRBJ2-5; 10 bases match TRBD2. Losses at the gene ends were 2 bases for V and 5 bases for J; bases not matched to a gene: 8. Germline assignment: CDR1 MNHNS and CDR2 SASEGT. This CDR3 region has 16 residues.

In this sample, this clonotype turned up many times. The chain recombines TRBV20-1 with TRBJ1-2; D unclear. CDR1 is DFQATT, CDR2 SNEGSKA, per germline (reference sequence). V lost 1 base to trimming and J lost 0 bases, with 6 bases between them. The length of the CDR3 is 13 residues. This chain's CDR3 is CSARGTANYGYTF. CDR3 bases: TGCAGTGCTAGAGGCACAGCTAACTATGGCTACACCTTC.

This chain joins TRBV20-1 and TRBJ2-5, with D possibly TRBD2 on 5 matching bases. The CDR3 length is 15 residues. CDR1 and CDR2 (germline): DFQATT, SNEGSKA (reference sequence). The germline V and J ends were trimmed by 3 bases and 2 bases, with 16 bases remaining between them. DNA for the CDR3: TGCAGTGCTAGGGGCGGGTTAACCGGGCAAGAGACCCAGTACTTC. This codes for CSARGGLTGQETQYF.

This clonotype has more than one count but fewer than ten. This sequence joins TRBV6-5 and TRBJ2-7; TRBD1 or TRBD2 may be the D gene (5 bases each). The CDR3 is 15 residues long. The germline V and J ends were trimmed by 0 bases and 2 bases, with 11 bases remaining between them. CDR1 MNHEY and CDR2 SVGAGI come from the germline V gene. In DNA form, the CDR3 reads TGTGCCAGCAGTTACTCGTCAGGGAGTCCCTACGAGCAGTACTTC. It translates to CASSYSSGSPYEQYF.

The sample holds a few counts of this clonotype. V is TRBV28 and J is TRBJ2-3; D unresolved. This CDR3 has 13 amino acids. Trimming took off 5 bases at V and 0 bases at J, with 6 bases between the two ends. CDR1 is MDHEN, CDR2 SYDVKM, per germline. The CDR3 loop is CASSRRSTDTQYF. CDR3 DNA sequence: TGTGCCAGCAGTCGCAGAAGCACAGATACGCAGTATTTT.

This clonotype was counted many times. This sequence joins TRBV7-9 and TRBJ2-7; the D is unclear. CDR1 and CDR2 from the germline V gene are SEHNR and FQNEAQ (reference sequence). The V end lost 4 bases, the J end lost 0 bases, and 10 bases lay between the germline ends. This CDR3 has 14 amino acids. The CDR3: CASSSGSSSYEQYF. The DNA for the CDR3 is TGTGCCAGCAGCTCGGGTTCGAGCTCCTACGAGCAGTACTTC.

This clonotype was observed at least ten times. The chain is built from TRBV5-1 and TRBJ2-4; D gene unclear. V shed 0 bases and J shed 3 bases, with 13 bases lying between them. The germline V gene has CDR1 SGHRS and CDR2 YFSETQ. This CDR3 is 16 amino acids long. The DNA of the CDR3 is TGCGCCAGCAGCTTGGACTTGGGTTCCAACAAAAACATTCAGTACTTC. Protein product: CASSLDLGSNKNIQYF.

This clonotype was seen only a few times. The chain is built from TRBV12-3 or TRBV12-4 and TRBJ2-5, with 7 bases fitting TRBD1. The CDR3 sequence is 13 residues long. Germline trimming cut 5 bases from V and 5 bases from J; bases unmatched to any gene: 5. The CDR3 loop reads CASSPQGWETQYF. The CDR3 bases are TGTGCCAGCAGTCCACAGGGGTGGGAGACCCAGTACTTC.

V and J are TRBV6-5 and TRBJ1-2, with a weak D call TRBD1 (5 bases). The CDR3 has 14 residues. Trimming stripped 2 bases from V and 2 bases from J, with 9 bases between. Germline CDR1 and CDR2: MNHEY and SVGAGI. CDR3 region: CASSYRGSNYGYTF. As DNA, the CDR3 is TGTGCCAGCAGTTACAGGGGATCGAACTATGGCTACACCTTC.

Only a few counts were recorded for this clonotype. This chain joins TRBV7-2 and TRBJ2-1; the D is unclear. CDR3 length: 13 residues. Germline V gene data show CDR1 as SGHTA and CDR2 as FQGNSA. Between the trimmed V and J ends, which lost 1 base and 8 bases, there was a span of 9 bases. CDR3 nucleotide sequence: TGTGCCAGCAGCTTAGTTGCAGAGGATGAGCAGTTCTTC. This sequence encodes CASSLVAEDEQFF.

CDR3 residues: CASSLSGQDHTEAFF. The CDR3 nucleotides read TGTGCCAGCAGTCTTTCGGGACAGGATCACACTGAAGCTTTCTTT. The gene calls are TRBV27 and TRBJ1-1, with TRBD1 identical over 8 bases. The CDR3 totals 15 residues. Trimming cost V 5 bases and J 3 bases; bases outside gene matches: 8. Germline CDR1 reads MNHEY; CDR2 reads SMNVEV (reference sequence).

This clonotype was counted only a few times. V gene TRBV29-1 combines with J gene TRBJ1-3, with D unresolved. The germline CDR1 and CDR2 sequences are SQVTM and ANQGSEA. The CDR3 is made up of 17 amino acids. Trimming removed 2 bases from V and 0 bases from J, with 17 bases in between. CDR3 DNA: TGCAGCGTTGAAACATTTCCCGTCCCGGGCTCTGGAAACACCATATATTTT. Amino acid sequence: CSVETFPVPGSGNTIYF.

This clonotype was seen more than once but under ten times. This sequence joins TRBV20-1 and TRBJ2-1; 7 bases are a match to TRBD2. The length of the CDR3 is 13 residues. V dropped 4 bases and J dropped 9; count of bases not matched to a gene: 9. Germline CDR1 is DFQATT and CDR2 is SNEGSKA (reference sequence). CDR3 in DNA: TGCAGTGCTATCGCGGGAGTTTTATCTGAGCAGTTCTTC. Encoded protein: CSAIAGVLSEQFF.

The V and J genes are TRBV10-3 and TRBJ1-3; no clear D gene. The germline CDR1 and CDR2 sequences are ENHRY and SYGVKD. This CDR3 spans 15 amino acids. V lost 0 bases, J lost 0 bases, and 6 bases lay in between. The CDR3 DNA follows: TGTGCCATCAGTGAGTCAGGGATCTCTGGAAACACCATATATTTT. Its translation: CAISESGISGNTIYF.

This clonotype came up many times. V is TRBV6-5 and J is TRBJ2-2; 7 bases are shared with TRBD2. Losses at the gene ends were 4 bases for V and 6 bases for J; bases not matched to a gene: 2. The CDR3 runs to 13 residues. Germline CDR1 MNHEY, CDR2 SVGAGI. The CDR3 coding sequence is TGTGCCAGCAGTTCGGGACTATCCGGGGAGCTGTTTTTT. This codes for CASSSGLSGELFF.

This chain uses TRBV9 with TRBJ1-2, with a possible D match to TRBD1 (5 bases). V was clipped by 1 base and J by 7 bases, with 23 bases between them. The CDR3 spans 17 residues. Germline V lookup: CDR1 SGDLS, CDR2 YYNGEE. The CDR3 reads CASSVSARGAPSFGYTF. The CDR3 DNA reads as TGTGCCAGCAGCGTATCCGCCCGAGGGGCTCCCTCCTTTGGCTACACCTTC.

The CDR3 reads CASSQRGGGAKTQYF. CDR3 DNA: TGTGCCAGCAGCCAGCGGGGCGGGGGGGCGAAGACCCAGTACTTC. This chain joins TRBV6-1 and TRBJ2-5, with 9 bases that match TRBD2. V trimming: 6 bases; J trimming: 6 bases; junction bases outside the gene matches: 11. The CDR3 loop spans 15 amino acids. Germline-derived CDR1 and CDR2 are MNHNS and SASEGT.

This clonotype was seen a handful of times. V and J are TRBV27 and TRBJ1-1; 9 bases are shared with TRBD1. The ends lost 3 bases at V and 0 bases at J; junction bases unmatched: 8. This CDR3 has 17 amino acids. In germline, CDR1 is MNHEY, CDR2 SMNVEV (reference sequence). In DNA, the CDR3 is TGTGCCAGCAGTTTCGCCCTCACAGGGGGCCTGAACACTGAAGCTTTCTTT. This gives the protein CASSFALTGGLNTEAFF.

This clonotype showed up just a few times. The chain carries TRBV7-2 and TRBJ2-7; D call uncertain. The germline CDR1 and CDR2 sequences are SGHTA and FQGNSA. V dropped 1 base and J dropped 6 bases, with 13 bases sitting between them. The CDR3 totals 14 residues. The CDR3 DNA is TGTGCCAGCAGCTTAGGATTTCGTCCCCCCGAGCAGTACTTC. Protein: CASSLGFRPPEQYF.

This clonotype was counted many times. This chain joins TRBV5-1 and TRBJ2-2; 10 nucleotides match TRBD2. CDR1 is SGHRS, CDR2 YFSETQ, per germline. J was trimmed by 5 bases and V by 1 base; bases with no gene match: 8. The CDR3 is 17 residues long. Here the CDR3 reads CASSLSLAGVGTGELFF. CDR3 DNA: TGCGCCAGCAGCTTGAGCCTAGCGGGAGTAGGAACCGGGGAGCTGTTTTTT.

The chain is built from TRBV7-9 and TRBJ2-2, with D unresolved. The germline gives CDR1 SEHNR, CDR2 FQNEAQ (reference sequence). The CDR3 has 13 amino acids. The V end was cut by 8 bases, the J end by 6 bases, with 13 bases between. The CDR3 nucleotides read TGTGCCAGCCAAACCGACTTGGCCGGGGAGCTGTTTTTT. It specifies CASQTDLAGELFF. Looking up the rest from reference TRBV7-9 and TRBJ2-2 gives the full variable domain: DTGVSQNPRHKITKRGQNVTFRCDPISEHNRLYWYRQTLGQGPEFLTYFQNEAQLEKSRLLSDRFSAERPKGSFSTLEIQRTEQGDSAMYLCASQTDLAGELFFGEGSRLTVL.

This clonotype came up many times. The CDR3 loop is CASSYRGWTIDYYEQYF. The CDR3 bases are TGTGCCAGCAGCTATAGGGGGTGGACAATTGATTACTACGAGCAGTACTTC. This chain links TRBV7-2 with TRBJ2-7; D possibly corresponds to TRBD1 (6 bases). V was pared by 4 bases and J by 3 bases, with 22 bases between. The CDR3 runs to 17 residues. Germline assignment: CDR1 SGHTA and CDR2 FQGNSA.

V gene TRBV5-1 combines with J gene TRBJ2-3; maybe TRBD1 (6 bases). Trimming shortened V by 5 bases and J by 0 bases, and 13 bases separated the two germline ends. In germline, CDR1 is SGHRS, CDR2 YFSETQ. This CDR3 contains 15 residues. The CDR3 here is CASREGTPSTDTQYF. CDR3 bases: TGCGCCAGCAGAGAGGGGACACCTAGCACAGATACGCAGTATTTT.

This clonotype appeared a few times. This rearrangement joins TRBV5-1 to TRBJ1-2; TRBD1 is a possible D gene (5 bases). Between the trimmed V and J ends, which lost 4 bases and 4 bases, there was a span of 11 bases. The CDR3 has 13 residues. Germline CDR1 reads SGHRS; CDR2 reads YFSETQ. DNA of the CDR3: TGCGCCAGCAGCCGGGGACGGCTCTATGGCTACACCTTC. It encodes CASSRGRLYGYTF.

This clonotype was seen only once. This sequence joins TRBV7-8 and TRBJ2-2; no reliable D call. The CDR3 consists of 13 residues. Germline V gene lookup returns CDR1 SGHVS and CDR2 FQNEAQ. The V end was cut by 7 bases, the J end by 2 bases, with 8 bases between. The CDR3 loop reads CASMDGNTGELFF. The CDR3 DNA reads TGTGCCAGCATGGATGGAAACACCGGGGAGCTGTTTTTT.

In its sample, this clonotype was seen a few times. V is TRBV6-1 and J is TRBJ2-2; TRBD1 matches 7 bases. Looked up from germline, CDR1 is MNHNS and CDR2 is SASEGT. The J segment lost 0 bases and the V segment lost 6 bases, leaving 4 bases of the junction unmatched. The length of the CDR3 is 15 residues. The DNA for the CDR3 is TGTGCCAGCAGACCGGGACAGCCGAACACCGGGGAGCTGTTTTTT. Its protein is CASRPGQPNTGELFF.

This clonotype was seen a few times. V gene TRBV20-1 combines with J gene TRBJ2-3, with 9 bases lining up with TRBD2. The CDR3 runs to 14 residues. From germline, CDR1 is DFQATT and CDR2 SNEGSKA (reference sequence). V dropped 3 bases and J dropped 4; count of bases not matched to a gene: 5. Written as DNA, the CDR3 is TGCAGTGCTAGGAATAGCGGGAGTGCAGATACGCAGTATTTT. It encodes CSARNSGSADTQYF.